This T cell receptor (beta chain) came from a study of graft-versus-host responses after intestinal transplantation. Study overall: All recipients got anti-thymocyte globulin induction, then tacrolimus and steroids for approximately 3 years. The study, taken as a whole, reports: Peak circulating GvH clone levels were associated with early post-transplant HvG declines. The presence of high graft-versus-host to host-versus-graft clonal ratios in allografts characterized patients with graft-donor T cell macrochimerism.

In germline, CDR1 is MNHEY, CDR2 SVGAGI. This CDR3 has 13 residues. V was pared by 5 bases and J by 4 bases, with 4 bases of the junction left unmatched. This clone was observed a few times. Its antigen is unidentified. Method: immunoSEQ multiplex PCR; TCRdb's copy keeps in-frame clones and lacks some. The data hold about 88,000 clones, with roughly 88% observed a single time. The receptor comes from a human donor who received an intestinal transplant. V gene TRBV6-5 combines with J gene TRBJ1-1, with 7 bases that match TRBD1. Here the sequenced sample was unstimulated CD4+ T cells sorted from spleen or lymph node cells, taken before intestinal transplant. The CDR3 bases are TGTGCCAGCAGTAGCGCAGGGGGCACTGAAGCTTTCTTT. It specifies CASSSAGGTEAFF.